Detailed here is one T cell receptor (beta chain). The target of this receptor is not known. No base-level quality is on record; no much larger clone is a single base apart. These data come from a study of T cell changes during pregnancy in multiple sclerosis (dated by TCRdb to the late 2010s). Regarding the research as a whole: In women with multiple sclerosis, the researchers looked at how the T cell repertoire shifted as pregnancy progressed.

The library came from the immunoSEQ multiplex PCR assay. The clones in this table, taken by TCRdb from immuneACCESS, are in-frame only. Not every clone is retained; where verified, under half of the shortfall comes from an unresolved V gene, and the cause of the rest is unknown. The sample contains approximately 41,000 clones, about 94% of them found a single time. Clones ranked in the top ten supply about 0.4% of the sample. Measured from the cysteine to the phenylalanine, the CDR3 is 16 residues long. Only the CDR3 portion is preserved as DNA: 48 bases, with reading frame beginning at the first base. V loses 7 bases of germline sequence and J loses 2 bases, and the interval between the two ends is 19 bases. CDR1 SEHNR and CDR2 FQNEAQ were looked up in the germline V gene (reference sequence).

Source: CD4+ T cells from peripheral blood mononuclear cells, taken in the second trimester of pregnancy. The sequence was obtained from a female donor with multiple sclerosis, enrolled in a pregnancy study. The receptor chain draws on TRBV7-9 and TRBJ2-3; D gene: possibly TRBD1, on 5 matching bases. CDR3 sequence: CASTFAVGQATDTQYF. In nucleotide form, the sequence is TGTGCCAGCACCTTCGCTGTGGGGCAAGCCACAGATACGCAGTATTTT.